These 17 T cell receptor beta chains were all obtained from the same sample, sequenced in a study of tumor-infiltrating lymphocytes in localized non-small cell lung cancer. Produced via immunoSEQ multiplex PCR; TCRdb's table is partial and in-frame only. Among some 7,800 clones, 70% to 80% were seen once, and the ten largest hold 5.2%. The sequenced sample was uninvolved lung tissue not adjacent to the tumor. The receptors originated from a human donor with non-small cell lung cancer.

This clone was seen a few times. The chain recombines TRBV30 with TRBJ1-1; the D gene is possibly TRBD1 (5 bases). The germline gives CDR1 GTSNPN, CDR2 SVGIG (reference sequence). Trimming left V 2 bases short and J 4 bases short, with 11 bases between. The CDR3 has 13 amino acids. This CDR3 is CAWSRGVSTEAFF. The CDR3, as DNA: TGTGCCTGGAGTCGGGGGGTTTCCACTGAAGCTTTCTTT.

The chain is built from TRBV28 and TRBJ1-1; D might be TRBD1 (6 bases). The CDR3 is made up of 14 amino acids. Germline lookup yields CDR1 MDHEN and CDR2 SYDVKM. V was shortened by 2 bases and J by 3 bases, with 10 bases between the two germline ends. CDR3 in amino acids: CASSLGGRDTEAFF. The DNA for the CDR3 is TGTGCCAGCAGTTTAGGGGGGCGGGACACTGAAGCTTTCTTT.

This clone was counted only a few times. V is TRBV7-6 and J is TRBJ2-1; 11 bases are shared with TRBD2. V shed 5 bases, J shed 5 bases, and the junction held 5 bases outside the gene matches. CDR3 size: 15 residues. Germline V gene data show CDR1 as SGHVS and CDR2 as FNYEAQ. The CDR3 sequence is CASSILAGVNNEQFF. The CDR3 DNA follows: TGTGCCAGCAGCATACTAGCGGGGGTTAACAATGAGCAGTTCTTC.

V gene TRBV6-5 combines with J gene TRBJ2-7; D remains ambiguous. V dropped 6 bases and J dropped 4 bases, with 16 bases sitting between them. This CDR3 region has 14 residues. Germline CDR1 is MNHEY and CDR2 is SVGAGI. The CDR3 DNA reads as TGTGCCAGCAGCCTCCGGACGGCTTTGTACGAGCAGTACTTC. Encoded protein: CASSLRTALYEQYF.

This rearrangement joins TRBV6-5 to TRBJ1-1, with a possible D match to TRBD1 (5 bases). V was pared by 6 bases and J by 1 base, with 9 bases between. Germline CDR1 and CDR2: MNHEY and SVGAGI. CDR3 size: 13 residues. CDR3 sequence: CASRRGRNTEAFF. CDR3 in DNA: TGTGCCAGCAGGAGGGGACGGAACACTGAAGCTTTCTTT.

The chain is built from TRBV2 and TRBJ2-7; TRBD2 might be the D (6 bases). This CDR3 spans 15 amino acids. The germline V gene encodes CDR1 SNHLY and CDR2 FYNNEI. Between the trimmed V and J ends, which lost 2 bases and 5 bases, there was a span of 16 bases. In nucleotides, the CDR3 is TGTGCCAGCAGTGAAATAGTGGGAGCGGGCGACGAGCAGTACTTC. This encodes CASSEIVGAGDEQYF.

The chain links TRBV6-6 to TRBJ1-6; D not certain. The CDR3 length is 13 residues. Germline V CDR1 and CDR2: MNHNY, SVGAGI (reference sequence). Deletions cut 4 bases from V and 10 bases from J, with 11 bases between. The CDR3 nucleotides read TGTGCCAGCAGTTTCCCCCACGGATCACCCCTCCACTTT. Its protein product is CASSFPHGSPLHF.

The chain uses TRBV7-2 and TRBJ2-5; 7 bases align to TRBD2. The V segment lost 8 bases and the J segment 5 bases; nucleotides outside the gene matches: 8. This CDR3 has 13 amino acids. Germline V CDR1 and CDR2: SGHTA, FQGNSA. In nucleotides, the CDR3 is TGTGCCAGCGTCGGGGGGATCAGGGAGACCCAGTACTTC. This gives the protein CASVGGIRETQYF.

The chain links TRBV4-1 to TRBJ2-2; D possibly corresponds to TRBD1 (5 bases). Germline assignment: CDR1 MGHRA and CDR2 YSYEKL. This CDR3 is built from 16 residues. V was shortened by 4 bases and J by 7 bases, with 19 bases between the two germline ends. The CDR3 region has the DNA TGCGCCAGCAGCCCACAGGATTTGTTTCAAAGCGGGGAGCTGTTTTTT. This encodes CASSPQDLFQSGELFF.

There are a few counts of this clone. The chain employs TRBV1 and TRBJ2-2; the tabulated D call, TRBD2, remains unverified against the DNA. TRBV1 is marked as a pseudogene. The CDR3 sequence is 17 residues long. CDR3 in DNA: TGCACCAGCAGCCAAGATATAGCGGGGGTGGACACCGGGGAGCTGTTTTTT. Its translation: CTSSQDIAGVDTGELFF.

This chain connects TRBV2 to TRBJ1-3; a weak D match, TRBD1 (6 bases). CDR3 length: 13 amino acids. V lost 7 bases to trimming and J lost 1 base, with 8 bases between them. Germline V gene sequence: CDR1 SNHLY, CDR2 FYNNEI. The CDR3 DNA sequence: TGTGCCAGCATGGGACAATCTGGAAACACCATATATTTT. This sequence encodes CASMGQSGNTIYF. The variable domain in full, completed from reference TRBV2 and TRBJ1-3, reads EPEVTQTPSHQVTQMGQEVILRCVPISNHLYFYWYRQILGQKVEFLVSFYNNEISEKSEIFDDQFSVERPDGSNFTLKIRSTKLEDSAMYFCASMGQSGNTIYFGEGSWLTVV.

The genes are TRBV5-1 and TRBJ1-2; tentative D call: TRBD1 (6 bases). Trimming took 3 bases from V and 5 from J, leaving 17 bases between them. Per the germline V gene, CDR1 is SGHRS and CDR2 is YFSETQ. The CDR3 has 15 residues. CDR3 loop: CASSSSGAQGYGYTF. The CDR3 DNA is TGCGCCAGCAGCTCTTCGGGGGCGCAGGGGTATGGCTACACCTTC.

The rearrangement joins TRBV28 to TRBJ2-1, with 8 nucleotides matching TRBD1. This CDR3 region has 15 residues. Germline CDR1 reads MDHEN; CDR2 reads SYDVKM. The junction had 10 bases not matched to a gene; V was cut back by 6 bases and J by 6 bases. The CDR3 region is CASSPLDRDFNEQFF. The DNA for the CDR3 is TGTGCCAGCAGCCCCCTGGACAGGGACTTCAATGAGCAGTTCTTC.

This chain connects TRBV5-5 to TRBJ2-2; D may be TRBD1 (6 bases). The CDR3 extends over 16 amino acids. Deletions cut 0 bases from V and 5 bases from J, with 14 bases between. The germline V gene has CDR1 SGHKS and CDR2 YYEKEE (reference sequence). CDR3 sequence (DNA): TGTGCCAGCAGCTTGGTGGCAGGGGATCGAACCGGGGAGCTGTTTTTT. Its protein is CASSLVAGDRTGELFF. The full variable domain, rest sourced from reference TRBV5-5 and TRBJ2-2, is DAGVTQSPTHLIKTRGQQVTLRCSPISGHKSVSWYQQVLGQGPQFIFQYYEKEERGRGNFPDRFSARQFPNYSSELNVNALLLGDSALYLCASSLVAGDRTGELFFGEGSRLTVL.

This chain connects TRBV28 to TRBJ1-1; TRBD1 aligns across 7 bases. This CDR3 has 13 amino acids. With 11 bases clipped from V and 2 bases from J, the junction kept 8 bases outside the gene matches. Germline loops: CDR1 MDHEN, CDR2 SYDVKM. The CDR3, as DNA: TGTGCCGCCTCCCAGGGGGGAAACACTGAAGCTTTCTTT. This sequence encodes CAASQGGNTEAFF.

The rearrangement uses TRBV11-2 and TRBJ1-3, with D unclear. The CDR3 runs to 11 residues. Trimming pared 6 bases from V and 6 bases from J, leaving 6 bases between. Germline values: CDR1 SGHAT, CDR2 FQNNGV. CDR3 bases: TGTGCCAGCAGACGTGAAAACACCATATATTTT. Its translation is CASRRENTIYF. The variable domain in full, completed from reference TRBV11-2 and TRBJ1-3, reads EAGVAQSPRYKIIEKRQSVAFWCNPISGHATLYWYQQILGQGPKLLIQFQNNGVVDDSQLPKDRFSAERLKGVDSTLKIQPAKLEDSAVYLCASRRENTIYFGEGSWLTVV.

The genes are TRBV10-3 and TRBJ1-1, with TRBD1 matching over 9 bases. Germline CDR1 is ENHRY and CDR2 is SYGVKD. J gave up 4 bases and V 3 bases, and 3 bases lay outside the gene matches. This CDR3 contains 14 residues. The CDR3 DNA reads TGTGCCATCAGTGACAAACAGGGGGCCACTGAAGCTTTCTTT. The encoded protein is CAISDKQGATEAFF.